Each of the 21 T cell receptor beta chains below was sequenced from the same sample in a study of shared clonotypes between healthy human individuals. Using immunoSEQ multiplex PCR, the repertoire was profiled, and TCRdb retains in-frame clones only, with some absent. The data show hundreds of thousands of clones, 90% to 96% seen once. The sample comprised naive CD4+ T cells sorted from blood. Regarding subset: CD45RA+ positively selected. These TCRs come from a woman aged 30 to 39 in good health.

The V and J genes are TRBV6-1 and TRBJ1-1; maybe TRBD1 (6 bases). CDR1 is MNHNS, CDR2 SASEGT, per germline. The CDR3 loop spans 16 amino acids. Trimming took 4 bases from V and 1 from J, leaving 16 bases between them. CDR3 in amino acids: CASSGGGLRWNTEAFF. The CDR3, as DNA: TGTGCCAGCAGTGGAGGGGGGTTGCGGTGGAACACTGAAGCTTTCTTT.

The rearrangement uses TRBV11-3 and TRBJ2-3; D gene uncertain. In germline, CDR1 is SGHNT, CDR2 YENEEA. This CDR3 is built from 12 residues. V lost 0 bases, J lost 9 bases, and 7 bases lay in between. The chain's CDR3 is CASSLEPQTQYF. The CDR3 coding sequence is TGTGCCAGCAGCTTAGAACCACAAACGCAGTATTTT.

V gene TRBV18 combines with J gene TRBJ2-3; D not resolved. This CDR3 contains 13 residues. The germline gives CDR1 KGHSH, CDR2 LQKENI. The germline V and J ends were trimmed by 2 bases and 4 bases, with 7 bases remaining between them. DNA of the CDR3: TGTGCCAGCTCACCAGCGAGCGCAGATACGCAGTATTTT. Its translation: CASSPASADTQYF.

The chain employs TRBV7-9 and TRBJ1-5; TRBD1 is a possible D gene (5 bases). Trimming left V 3 bases short and J 5 bases short, with 11 bases between. The CDR3 runs to 14 residues. Germline CDR1 SEHNR, CDR2 FQNEAQ (reference sequence). DNA for the CDR3: TGTGCCAGCAGCTTCCAGGGTCTCCATCAGCCCCAGCATTTT. Amino acid sequence: CASSFQGLHQPQHF.

This chain joins TRBV7-6 and TRBJ1-1; D not resolved. V was shortened by 2 bases and J by 8 bases, with 12 bases between the two germline ends. The CDR3 runs 13 residues. Germline V gene data show CDR1 as SGHVS and CDR2 as FNYEAQ. CDR3 in amino acids: CASSLTFVQEAFF. CDR3 DNA sequence: TGTGCCAGCAGCTTAACTTTCGTTCAGGAAGCTTTCTTT.

This chain uses TRBV25-1 with TRBJ1-1; possible D gene TRBD1, 5 bases. The CDR3 spans 15 residues. The ends were cut back, 3 bases at V and 1 base at J, with 12 bases in the middle. Germline V gene data show CDR1 as MGHDK and CDR2 as SYGVNS. The CDR3, as DNA: TGTGCCAGCAGTGACCCCTGGGGGGGGAACACTGAAGCTTTCTTT. This encodes CASSDPWGGNTEAFF.

The rearrangement joins TRBV7-2 to TRBJ1-4, with D possibly matching TRBD1 (6 bases). V was pared by 2 bases and J by 8 bases, with 12 bases between. CDR3 length: 14 amino acids. CDR1 is SGHTA and CDR2 is FQGNSA in the germline V gene. CDR3 region: CASSLRGQKEKLFF. CDR3 in DNA: TGTGCCAGCAGCTTACGGGGACAAAAGGAAAAACTGTTTTTT.

The V and J genes are TRBV10-2 and TRBJ2-2, with TRBD2 matching 11 bases. V lost 6 bases to trimming and J lost 2 bases; unmatched junction nucleotides: 2. Per the germline V gene, CDR1 is WSHSY and CDR2 is SAAADI. This CDR3 contains 15 residues. CDR3: CASRLAGANTGELFF. The CDR3 nucleotides are TGCGCCAGCAGACTAGCGGGAGCAAACACCGGGGAGCTGTTTTTT.

As for this clone: Other nucleotide sequences in the sample specify the same CDR3. The rearrangement links TRBV5-4 to TRBJ2-7; 10 bases are a match to TRBD2. V lost 2 bases, J lost 2 bases, and 1 base stayed unmatched. CDR3 length equals 14 residues. Germline V gene sequence: CDR1 SGHNT, CDR2 YYREEE (reference sequence). CDR3 region: CASSLAGGPYEQYF. CDR3 sequence (DNA): TGTGCCAGCAGCTTAGCGGGAGGGCCCTACGAGCAGTACTTC.

The genes are TRBV11-2 and TRBJ1-5; D call uncertain. This CDR3 is built from 14 residues. Trimming removed 5 bases at V and 0 bases at J, with 8 bases between. Germline CDR1 and CDR2: SGHAT and FQNNGV. CDR3 loop: CASSIGRSNQPQHF. The CDR3 coding sequence is TGTGCCAGCAGCATTGGTCGTAGCAATCAGCCCCAGCATTTT.

The chain combines TRBV4-2 with TRBJ1-6; no firm D call. This CDR3 comprises 15 residues. Trimming stripped 0 bases from V and 9 bases from J, with 12 bases between. Germline V CDR1 and CDR2: LGHNA, YNFKEQ. As DNA, the CDR3 is TGTGCCAGCAGCCAAGAGCCCCAAAGGATTTCACCCCTCCACTTT. Translation gives CASSQEPQRISPLHF.

The chain links TRBV2 to TRBJ1-1; a weak D match, TRBD1 (6 bases). The CDR3 spans 16 residues. Germline V gives CDR1 SNHLY, CDR2 FYNNEI. V was clipped by 3 bases and J by 3 bases, with 17 bases between them. The chain's CDR3 is CASSEEGGPRDTEAFF. In DNA form, the CDR3 reads TGTGCCAGCAGTGAGGAGGGGGGGCCAAGAGACACTGAAGCTTTCTTT.

The chain joins TRBV10-3 to TRBJ2-5; TRBD1 is a possible D gene (6 bases). CDR3 length equals 14 residues. Trimming took off 6 bases at V and 1 base at J, with 12 bases between the two ends. CDR1 is ENHRY and CDR2 is SYGVKD in the germline V gene. CDR3 sequence (DNA): TGTGCCATCAGCCATACAGGGTCCCAAGAGACCCAGTACTTC. Translated: CAISHTGSQETQYF.

This chain joins TRBV5-1 and TRBJ2-5, with 13 bases fitting TRBD2. The V gene's germline CDR1 is SGHRS and CDR2 YFSETQ. The CDR3 sequence is 15 residues long. V lost 4 bases to trimming and J lost 11 bases; unmatched junction nucleotides: 11. CDR3 amino acids: CASSPLAGGPREQYF. CDR3 DNA sequence: TGCGCCAGCAGCCCACTAGCGGGAGGGCCTCGGGAGCAGTACTTC.

The chain combines TRBV11-2 with TRBJ2-6, with TRBD1 identical over 10 bases. Germline V lookup: CDR1 SGHAT, CDR2 FQNNGV. The J segment lost 4 bases and the V segment lost 5 bases, leaving 8 bases of the junction unmatched. The CDR3 is 17 residues long. For the CDR3, the DNA is TGTGCCAGCAGCATGACAGGGGGCGCGGGAGGGGCCAACGTCCTGACTTTC. Its translation: CASSMTGGAGGANVLTF. Full variable domain (rest looked up from reference TRBV11-2 and TRBJ2-6): EAGVAQSPRYKIIEKRQSVAFWCNPISGHATLYWYQQILGQGPKLLIQFQNNGVVDDSQLPKDRFSAERLKGVDSTLKIQPAKLEDSAVYLCASSMTGGAGGANVLTFGAGSRLTVL.

The chain joins TRBV5-1 to TRBJ2-5; 9 nucleotides match TRBD2. The J call may not be correct, given that the DNA end is closer to TRBJ2-7. The CDR3 runs 14 residues. Germline V gene lookup returns CDR1 SGHRS and CDR2 YFSETQ. CDR3 in DNA: TGCGCCAGCAGCCCCCGGACTAGCGACTACGAGCAGTACTTC. As protein: CASSPRTSDYEQYF.

The gene calls are TRBV7-9 and TRBJ2-4; 11 nucleotides line up with TRBD2. The ends lost 5 bases at V and 6 bases at J; junction bases unmatched: 9. Germline CDR1 and CDR2: SEHNR and FQNEAQ (reference sequence). The CDR3 runs to 16 residues. The CDR3 sequence: CASSPHSGRALNIQYF. The DNA of the CDR3 is TGTGCCAGCAGCCCTCATAGCGGGAGGGCCCTAAACATTCAGTACTTC.

This clone was picked up one time. The J gene is TRBJ1-1, the V gene TRBV6-5; 10 positions match TRBD1. V was pared by 6 bases and J by 3 bases, with 7 bases of the junction left unmatched. In germline, CDR1 is MNHEY, CDR2 SVGAGI. CDR3 length equals 15 residues. In DNA, the CDR3 is TGTGCCAGCAGGGGGACAGGGGCTGGGGACACTGAAGCTTTCTTT. Its protein product is CASRGTGAGDTEAFF.

The chain joins TRBV18 to TRBJ2-7; 8 bases are shared with TRBD2. The CDR3 runs 15 residues. CDR1 is KGHSH, CDR2 LQKENI, per germline. Trimming removed 0 bases from V and 0 bases from J; junction bases left unmatched: 1. The CDR3: CASSPPGTSSYEQYF. The CDR3 DNA reads TGTGCCAGCTCACCACCAGGGACTAGCTCCTACGAGCAGTACTTC. The full variable domain, with the rest looked up from reference TRBV18 and TRBJ2-7, is NAGVMQNPRHLVRRRGQEARLRCSPMKGHSHVYWYRQLPEEGLKFMVYLQKENIIDESGMPKERFSAEFPKEGPSILRIQQVVRGDSAAYFCASSPPGTSSYEQYFGPGTRLTVT.

CDR3 protein: CASSFGGTGEQYF. The CDR3 region has the DNA TGTGCCAGCAGTTTCGGTGGGACGGGGGAGCAGTACTTC. The chain is built from TRBV27 and TRBJ2-7, with D possibly being TRBD1 or TRBD2 (5 bases each). Trimming stripped 3 bases from V and 7 bases from J, with 13 bases between. The CDR3 spans 13 residues. The germline CDR1 and CDR2 sequences are MNHEY and SMNVEV (reference sequence).

CDR3 nucleotide sequence: TGTGCCAGCAGGCGGACAGGAGTTTACGAGCAGTACTTC. Translating gives CASRRTGVYEQYF. J is TRBJ2-7 and V is TRBV28; 7 positions match TRBD1. Germline trimming cut 6 bases from V and 4 bases from J; bases unmatched to any gene: 6. CDR3 size: 13 residues. The germline gives CDR1 MDHEN, CDR2 SYDVKM.